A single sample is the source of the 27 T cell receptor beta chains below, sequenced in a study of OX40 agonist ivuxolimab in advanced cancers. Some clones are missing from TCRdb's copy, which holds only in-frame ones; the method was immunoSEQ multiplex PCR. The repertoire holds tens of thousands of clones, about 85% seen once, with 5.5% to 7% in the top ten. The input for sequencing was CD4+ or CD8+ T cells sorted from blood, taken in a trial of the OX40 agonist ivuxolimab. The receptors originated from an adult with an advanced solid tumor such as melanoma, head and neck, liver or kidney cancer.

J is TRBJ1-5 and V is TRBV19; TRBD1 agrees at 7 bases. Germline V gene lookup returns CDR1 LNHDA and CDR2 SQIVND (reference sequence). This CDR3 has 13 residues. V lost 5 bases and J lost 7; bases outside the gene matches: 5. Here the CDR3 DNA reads TGTGCCAGTAGTCTTGACAGGGTACAGCCCCAGCATTTT. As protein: CASSLDRVQPQHF. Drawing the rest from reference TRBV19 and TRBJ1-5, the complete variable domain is DGGITQSPKYLFRKEGQNVTLSCEQNLNHDAMYWYRQDPGQGLRLIYYSQIVNDFQKGDIAEGYSVSREKKESFPLTVTSAQKNPTAFYLCASSLDRVQPQHFGDGTRLSIL.

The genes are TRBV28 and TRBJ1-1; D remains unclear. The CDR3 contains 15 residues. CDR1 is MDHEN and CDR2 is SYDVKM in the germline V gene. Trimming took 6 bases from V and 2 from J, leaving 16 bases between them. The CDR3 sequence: CASSPPRSGNTEAFF. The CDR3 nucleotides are TGTGCCAGCAGCCCCCCCCGCTCGGGTAACACTGAAGCTTTCTTT. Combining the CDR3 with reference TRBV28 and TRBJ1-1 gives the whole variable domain DVKVTQSSRYLVKRTGEKVFLECVQDMDHENMFWYRQDPGLGLRLIYFSYDVKMKEKGDIPEGYSVSREKKERFSLILESASTNQTSMYLCASSPPRSGNTEAFFGQGTRLTVV.

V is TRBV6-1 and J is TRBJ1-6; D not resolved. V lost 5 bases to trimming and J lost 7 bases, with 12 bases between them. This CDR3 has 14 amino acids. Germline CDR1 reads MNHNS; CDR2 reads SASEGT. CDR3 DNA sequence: TGTGCCAGCAGTTGGGTGACGGAAAATTCACCCCTCCACTTT. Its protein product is CASSWVTENSPLHF.

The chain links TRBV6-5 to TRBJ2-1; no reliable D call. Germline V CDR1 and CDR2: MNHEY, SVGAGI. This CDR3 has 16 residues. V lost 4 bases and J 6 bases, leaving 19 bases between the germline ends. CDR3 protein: CASSFTGPLEFNEQFF. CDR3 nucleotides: TGTGCCAGCAGTTTTACCGGGCCTTTGGAATTCAATGAGCAGTTCTTC.

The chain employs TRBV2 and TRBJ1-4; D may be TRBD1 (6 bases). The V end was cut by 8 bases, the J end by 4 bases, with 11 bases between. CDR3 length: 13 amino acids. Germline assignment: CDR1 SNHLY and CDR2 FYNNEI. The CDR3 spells CASEGQINEKLFF. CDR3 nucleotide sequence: TGTGCCAGCGAAGGACAGATTAATGAAAAACTGTTTTTT. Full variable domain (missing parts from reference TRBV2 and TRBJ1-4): EPEVTQTPSHQVTQMGQEVILRCVPISNHLYFYWYRQILGQKVEFLVSFYNNEISEKSEIFDDQFSVERPDGSNFTLKIRSTKLEDSAMYFCASEGQINEKLFFGSGTQLSVL.

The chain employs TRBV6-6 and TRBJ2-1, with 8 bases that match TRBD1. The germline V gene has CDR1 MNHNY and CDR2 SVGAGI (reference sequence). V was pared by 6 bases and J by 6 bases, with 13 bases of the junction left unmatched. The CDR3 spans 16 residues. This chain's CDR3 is CASRLPSDRGSNEQFF. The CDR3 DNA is TGTGCCAGCAGACTTCCCTCAGACAGGGGTAGCAATGAGCAGTTCTTC.

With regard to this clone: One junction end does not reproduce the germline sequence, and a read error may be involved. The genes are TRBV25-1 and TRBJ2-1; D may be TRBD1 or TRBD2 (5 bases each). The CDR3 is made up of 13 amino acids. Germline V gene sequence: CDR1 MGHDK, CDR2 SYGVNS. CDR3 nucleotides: TGTGCCAGCAGTGAATTATTCGGGACCCCATTGATCTTC. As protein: CASSELFGTPLIF.

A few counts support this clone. CDR3 DNA: TGTGCCTGGGGGACGGACACAGATACGCAGTATTTT. Protein product: CAWGTDTDTQYF. The chain carries TRBV30 and TRBJ2-3; the D call may be TRBD1 or TRBD2 (5 bases each). This CDR3 is built from 12 residues. V lost 5 bases to trimming and J lost 2 bases, with 8 bases between them. The germline V gene encodes CDR1 GTSNPN and CDR2 SVGIG (reference sequence).

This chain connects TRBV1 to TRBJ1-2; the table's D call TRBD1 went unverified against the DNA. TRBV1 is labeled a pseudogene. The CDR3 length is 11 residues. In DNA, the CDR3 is TGCACCAGCAGCCAAGCAAATGGCTACACCTTC. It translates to CTSSQANGYTF.

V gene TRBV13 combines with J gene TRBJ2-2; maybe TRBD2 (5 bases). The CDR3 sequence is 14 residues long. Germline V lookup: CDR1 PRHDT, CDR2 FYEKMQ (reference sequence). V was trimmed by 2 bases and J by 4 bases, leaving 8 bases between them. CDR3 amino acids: CASSLRGFTGELFF. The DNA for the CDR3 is TGTGCCAGCAGCTTACGAGGGTTCACCGGGGAGCTGTTTTTT.

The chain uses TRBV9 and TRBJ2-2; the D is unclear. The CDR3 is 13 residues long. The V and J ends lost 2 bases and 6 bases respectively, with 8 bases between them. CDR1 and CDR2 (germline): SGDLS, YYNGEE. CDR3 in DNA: TGTGCCAGCAGCGTTTTGGAAGCCGGGGAGCTGTTTTTT. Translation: CASSVLEAGELFF.

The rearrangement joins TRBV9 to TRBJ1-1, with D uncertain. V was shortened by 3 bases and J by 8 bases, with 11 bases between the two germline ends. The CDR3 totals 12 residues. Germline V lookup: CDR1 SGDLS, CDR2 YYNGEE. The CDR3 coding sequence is TGTGCCAGCAGCGCCACTCTGGGAGAAGCTTTCTTT. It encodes CASSATLGEAFF.

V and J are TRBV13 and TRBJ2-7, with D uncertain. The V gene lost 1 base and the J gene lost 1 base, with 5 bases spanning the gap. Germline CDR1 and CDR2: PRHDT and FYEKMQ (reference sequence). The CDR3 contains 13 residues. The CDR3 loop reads CASSLANSYEQYF. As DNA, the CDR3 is TGTGCCAGCAGCTTAGCGAATTCCTACGAGCAGTACTTC.

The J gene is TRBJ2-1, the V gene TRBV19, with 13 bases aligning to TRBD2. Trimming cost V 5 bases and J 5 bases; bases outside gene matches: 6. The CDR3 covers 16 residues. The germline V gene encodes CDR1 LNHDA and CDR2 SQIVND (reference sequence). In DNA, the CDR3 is TGTGCCAGTAGTCTGGGACTAGCGGGGATCCACAATGAGCAGTTCTTC. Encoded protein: CASSLGLAGIHNEQFF.

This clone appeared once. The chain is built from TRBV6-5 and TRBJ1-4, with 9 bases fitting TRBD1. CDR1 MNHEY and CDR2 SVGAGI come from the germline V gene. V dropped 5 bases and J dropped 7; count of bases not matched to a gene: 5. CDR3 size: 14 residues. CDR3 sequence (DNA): TGTGCCAGCAGTACGGGACAGGGTGTTGAAAAACTGTTTTTT. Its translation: CASSTGQGVEKLFF.

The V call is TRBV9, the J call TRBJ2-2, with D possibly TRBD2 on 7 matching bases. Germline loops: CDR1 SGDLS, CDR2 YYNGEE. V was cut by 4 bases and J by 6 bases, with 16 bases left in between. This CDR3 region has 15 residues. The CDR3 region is CASSPYREGAGELFF. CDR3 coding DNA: TGTGCCAGCAGCCCCTACAGGGAGGGGGCCGGGGAGCTGTTTTTT.

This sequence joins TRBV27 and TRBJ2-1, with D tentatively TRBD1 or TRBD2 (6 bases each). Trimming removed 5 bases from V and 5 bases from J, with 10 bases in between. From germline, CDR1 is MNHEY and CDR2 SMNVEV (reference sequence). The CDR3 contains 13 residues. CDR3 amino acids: CASSLRGDNEQFF. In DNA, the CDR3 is TGTGCCAGCAGTCTGAGGGGGGACAATGAGCAGTTCTTC.

This CDR3 reads CASSFGLRPGELFF. CDR3 bases: TGTGCCAGCAGCTTTGGACTCAGGCCCGGGGAGCTGTTTTTT. V is TRBV7-9 and J is TRBJ2-2; D possibly corresponds to TRBD2 (5 bases). Looked up from germline, CDR1 is SEHNR and CDR2 is FQNEAQ (reference sequence). Deletions cut 3 bases from V and 6 bases from J, with 11 bases between. The CDR3 extends over 14 amino acids.

The CDR3 sequence: CASRWTGPRADGYTF. CDR3 coding DNA: TGTGCCAGTAGGTGGACAGGGCCGAGGGCGGATGGCTACACCTTC. The chain links TRBV19 to TRBJ1-2, with 8 bases lining up with TRBD1. This CDR3 has 15 amino acids. From germline, CDR1 is LNHDA and CDR2 SQIVND (reference sequence). Losses at the gene ends were 6 bases for V and 6 bases for J; bases not matched to a gene: 12.

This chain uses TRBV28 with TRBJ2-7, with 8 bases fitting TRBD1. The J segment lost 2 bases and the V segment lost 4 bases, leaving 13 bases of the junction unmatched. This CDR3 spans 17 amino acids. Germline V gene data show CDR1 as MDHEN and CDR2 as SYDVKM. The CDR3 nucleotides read TGTGCCAGCAGTTCCGGGACAGGCGAGACAAGGGCCTACGAGCAGTACTTC. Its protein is CASSSGTGETRAYEQYF.

DNA of the CDR3: TGTGCCAGCAGTTTGCTAGGCCCTACTAGCGGCGGGGGGAATGAGCAGTTCTTC. This encodes CASSLLGPTSGGGNEQFF. The V call is TRBV27, the J call TRBJ2-1; 8 nucleotides line up with TRBD2. This CDR3 has 18 amino acids. The J segment lost 7 bases and the V segment lost 3 bases, leaving 17 bases of the junction unmatched. The germline CDR1 and CDR2 sequences are MNHEY and SMNVEV (reference sequence).

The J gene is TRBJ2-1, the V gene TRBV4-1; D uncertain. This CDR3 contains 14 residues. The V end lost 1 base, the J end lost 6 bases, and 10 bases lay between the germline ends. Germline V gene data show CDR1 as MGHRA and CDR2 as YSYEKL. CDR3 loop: CASSQVLVGNEQFF. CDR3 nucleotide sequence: TGCGCCAGCAGCCAAGTTCTGGTAGGCAATGAGCAGTTCTTC.

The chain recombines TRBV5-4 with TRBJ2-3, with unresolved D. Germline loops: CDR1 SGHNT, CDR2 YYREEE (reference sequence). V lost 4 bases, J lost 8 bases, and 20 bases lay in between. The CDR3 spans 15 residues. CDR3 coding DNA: TGTGCCAGCAGCCCTCCCAGCGACTCCCCTTTTACGCAGTATTTT. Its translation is CASSPPSDSPFTQYF.

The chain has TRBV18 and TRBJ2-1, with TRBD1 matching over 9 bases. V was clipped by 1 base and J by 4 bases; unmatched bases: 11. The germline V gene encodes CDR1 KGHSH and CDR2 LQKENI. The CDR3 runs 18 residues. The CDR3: CASSPLASGQGTYNEQFF. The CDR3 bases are TGTGCCAGCTCACCACTGGCTAGCGGACAGGGGACTTACAATGAGCAGTTCTTC.

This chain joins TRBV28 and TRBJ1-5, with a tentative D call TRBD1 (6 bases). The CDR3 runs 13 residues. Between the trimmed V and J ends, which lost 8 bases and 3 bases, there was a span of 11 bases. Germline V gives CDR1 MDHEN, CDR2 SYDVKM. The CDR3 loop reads CASVRGVNQPQHF. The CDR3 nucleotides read TGTGCCAGCGTGAGGGGGGTCAATCAGCCCCAGCATTTT.

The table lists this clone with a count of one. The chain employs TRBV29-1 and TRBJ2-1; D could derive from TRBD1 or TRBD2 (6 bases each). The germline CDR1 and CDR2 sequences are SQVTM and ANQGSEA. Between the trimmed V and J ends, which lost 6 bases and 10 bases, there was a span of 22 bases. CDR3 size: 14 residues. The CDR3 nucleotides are TGCAGCGTAAGGGGGTCGCGGGGCGCCTACGAGCAGTTCTTC. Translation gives CSVRGSRGAYEQFF.

CDR3 bases: TGCGCCAGCAGTCTAAAGATTCCGGGACAGGAATACACCGGGGAGCTGTTTTTT. This encodes CASSLKIPGQEYTGELFF. This chain links TRBV23-1 with TRBJ2-2; 8 bases match TRBD1. TRBV23-1 is an ORF, with its function uncertain. V shed 4 bases, J shed 3 bases, and the junction held 13 bases outside the gene matches. The CDR3 totals 18 residues.